Listed below are T cell receptor beta chains from one sample, sequenced in a study of OX40 agonist ivuxolimab in advanced cancers. The repertoire was sequenced with immunoSEQ multiplex PCR; TCRdb's copy has only in-frame clones and lacks some. The sample lists 99,000 or so clones, around 94% occurring once. The source material was CD4+ or CD8+ T cells sorted from blood, sampled in a trial of the OX40 agonist ivuxolimab. The receptors shown here come from an adult with an advanced solid tumor such as melanoma, head and neck, liver or kidney cancer. The CDR3 runs from the conserved cysteine through the conserved F or W. Fields, in order: D gene, V gene, J gene, clone size, CDR3 protein, CDR3 DNA. A D gene is named only where the DNA matches it firmly. Size is stated for part of the rows, as once, few or many counts, or as a class when the clone is expanded.

d_call: .; v_call: TRBV7-9; j_call: TRBJ1-2; clone_size: .; cdr3_aa: CASSLDLGSGYTF; cdr3_nt: TGTGCCAGCAGCTTAGATTTAGGGAGTGGCTACACCTTC
d_call: TRBD2; v_call: TRBV4-3; j_call: TRBJ2-2; clone_size: .; cdr3_aa: CASSRSGLAGGNTGELFF; cdr3_nt: TGCGCCAGCAGCCGTTCGGGACTAGCGGGAGGAAACACCGGGGAGCTGTTTTTT
d_call: .; v_call: TRBV18; j_call: TRBJ1-2; clone_size: .; cdr3_aa: CASSLLSENYGYTF; cdr3_nt: TGTGCCAGCTCACTTCTCAGTGAGAACTATGGCTACACCTTC
d_call: TRBD1; v_call: TRBV25-1; j_call: TRBJ1-3; clone_size: .; cdr3_aa: CASSLPGGGNTIYF; cdr3_nt: TGTGCCAGCAGCCTTCCAGGGGGGGGAAACACCATATATTTT
d_call: TRBD1; v_call: TRBV30; j_call: TRBJ1-3; clone_size: .; cdr3_aa: CAWSAGQGNTIYF; cdr3_nt: TGTGCCTGGAGTGCGGGACAGGGAAACACCATATATTTT
d_call: .; v_call: TRBV19; j_call: TRBJ1-5; clone_size: .; cdr3_aa: CASSNRRDKGQPQHF; cdr3_nt: TGTGCCAGTAGTAACAGGCGGGACAAAGGTCAGCCCCAGCATTTT
d_call: TRBD1; v_call: TRBV19; j_call: TRBJ2-5; clone_size: .; cdr3_aa: CASRGTGQETQYF; cdr3_nt: TGTGCCAGTAGGGGGACAGGACAAGAGACCCAGTACTTC
d_call: .; v_call: TRBV18; j_call: TRBJ1-1; clone_size: .; cdr3_aa: CASSPREEIRTEAFF; cdr3_nt: TGTGCCAGCTCACCCCGGGAGGAGATTCGGACTGAAGCTTTCTTT
d_call: TRBD2; v_call: TRBV11-2; j_call: TRBJ2-7; clone_size: .; cdr3_aa: CASSLVGSGLISYEQYF; cdr3_nt: TGTGCCAGCAGCTTAGTGGGTAGCGGGTTAATCTCCTACGAGCAGTACTTC
d_call: TRBD1; v_call: TRBV4-1; j_call: TRBJ2-7; clone_size: .; cdr3_aa: CASSQVGTGLYEQYF; cdr3_nt: TGCGCCAGCAGCCAAGTCGGGACAGGGCTTTACGAGCAGTACTTC
d_call: TRBD1; v_call: TRBV9; j_call: TRBJ1-1; clone_size: .; cdr3_aa: CASSSGQGGNTEAFF; cdr3_nt: TGTGCCAGCAGCTCCGGACAGGGAGGGAACACTGAAGCTTTCTTT
d_call: .; v_call: TRBV7-2; j_call: TRBJ1-1; clone_size: once; cdr3_aa: CASSSQGRIPSYEAFF; cdr3_nt: TGTGCCAGCAGCTCCCAAGGGCGCATTCCCTCATATGAAGCTTTCTTT
d_call: .; v_call: TRBV30; j_call: TRBJ2-7; clone_size: .; cdr3_aa: CAWSADPWVGTHTYEQYF; cdr3_nt: TGTGCCTGGAGTGCAGATCCATGGGTCGGGACTCACACCTACGAGCAGTACTTC
d_call: TRBD1; v_call: TRBV15; j_call: TRBJ2-1; clone_size: .; cdr3_aa: CATSRARQGFGNEQFF; cdr3_nt: TGTGCCACCAGCAGAGCCCGACAGGGTTTCGGCAATGAGCAGTTCTTC
d_call: .; v_call: TRBV18; j_call: TRBJ1-1; clone_size: once; cdr3_aa: CASSPSPGANAEAFF; cdr3_nt: TGTGCCAGCTCACCAAGCCCAGGGGCCAACGCTGAAGCTTTCTTT
d_call: TRBD1; v_call: TRBV5-1; j_call: TRBJ2-7; clone_size: .; cdr3_aa: CASSEGQGGLYEQYF; cdr3_nt: TGCGCCAGCAGCGAGGGACAGGGGGGCCTCTACGAGCAGTACTTC
d_call: TRBD2; v_call: TRBV6-1; j_call: TRBJ2-7; clone_size: .; cdr3_aa: CASSDPQGTSRSYEQYF; cdr3_nt: TGTGCCAGCAGTGATCCACAGGGGACTAGCCGGTCCTACGAGCAGTACTTC
d_call: .; v_call: TRBV30; j_call: TRBJ1-1; clone_size: .; cdr3_aa: CAWTSIWQKNTEAFF; cdr3_nt: TGTGCCTGGACGAGTATATGGCAGAAGAACACTGAAGCTTTCTTT
d_call: .; v_call: TRBV5-1; j_call: TRBJ1-1; clone_size: .; cdr3_aa: CASSLDVLNTEAFF; cdr3_nt: TGCGCCAGCAGCTTGGACGTCCTGAACACTGAAGCTTTCTTT
d_call: .; v_call: TRBV4-1; j_call: TRBJ1-3; clone_size: .; cdr3_aa: CASSQDGEPISGNTIYF; cdr3_nt: TGCGCCAGCAGCCAAGATGGAGAACCAATCTCTGGAAACACCATATATTTT
d_call: .; v_call: TRBV6-5; j_call: TRBJ1-1; clone_size: .; cdr3_aa: CASSYVAEAFF; cdr3_nt: TGTGCCAGCAGTTACGTGGCTGAAGCTTTCTTT
d_call: .; v_call: TRBV19; j_call: TRBJ2-2; clone_size: .; cdr3_aa: CASSIGQGGPWGTGELFF; cdr3_nt: TGTGCCAGTAGTATAGGCCAGGGAGGCCCCTGGGGAACCGGGGAGCTGTTTTTT
d_call: TRBD1; v_call: TRBV7-9; j_call: TRBJ2-3; clone_size: once; cdr3_aa: CASSLGGQRMAQYF; cdr3_nt: TGTGCCAGCAGCTTAGGGGGACAGCGTATGGCGCAGTATTTT
d_call: .; v_call: TRBV7-2; j_call: TRBJ2-7; clone_size: .; cdr3_aa: CASSFSPGSYEQYF; cdr3_nt: TGTGCCAGCAGCTTCTCCCCCGGCTCCTACGAGCAGTACTTC
d_call: .; v_call: TRBV5-1; j_call: TRBJ2-2; clone_size: .; cdr3_aa: CASSLDPGGPGELFF; cdr3_nt: TGCGCCAGCAGCTTGGATCCCGGGGGGCCCGGGGAGCTGTTTTTT
d_call: .; v_call: TRBV7-9; j_call: TRBJ2-2; clone_size: .; cdr3_aa: CASSSITPRGRSNTGELFF; cdr3_nt: TGTGCCAGCAGCTCCATTACCCCTCGTGGGAGATCGAACACCGGGGAGCTGTTTTTT
d_call: .; v_call: TRBV2; j_call: TRBJ1-3; clone_size: .; cdr3_aa: CASGRTEGNTIYF; cdr3_nt: TGTGCCAGCGGTAGGACAGAAGGAAACACCATATATTTT
d_call: .; v_call: TRBV7-2; j_call: TRBJ2-1; clone_size: .; cdr3_aa: CASSLGADGSSYNEQFF; cdr3_nt: TGTGCCAGCAGCTTGGGGGCCGACGGAAGCTCCTACAATGAGCAGTTCTTC
d_call: TRBD2; v_call: TRBV7-2; j_call: TRBJ2-6; clone_size: .; cdr3_aa: CASRLAPSGANVLTF; cdr3_nt: TGTGCCAGCCGACTAGCCCCCTCTGGGGCCAACGTCCTGACTTTC
d_call: .; v_call: TRBV6-1; j_call: TRBJ2-7; clone_size: once; cdr3_aa: CASSEYSSYEQYF; cdr3_nt: TGTGCCAGCAGTGAGTACTCCTCCTACGAGCAGTACTTC
d_call: .; v_call: TRBV19; j_call: TRBJ1-1; clone_size: few; cdr3_aa: CGTGRRTEAFF; cdr3_nt: TGTGGTACGGGGCGAAGGACTGAAGCTTTCTTT
d_call: .; v_call: TRBV7-9; j_call: TRBJ2-7; clone_size: .; cdr3_aa: CASSPTGREQYF; cdr3_nt: TGTGCCAGCAGCCCGACCGGCCGGGAGCAGTACTTC
d_call: .; v_call: TRBV7-9; j_call: TRBJ2-3; clone_size: once; cdr3_aa: CASSLLQGVDTQYF; cdr3_nt: TGTGCCAGCAGCTTGCTACAGGGAGTAGATACGCAGTATTTT
d_call: .; v_call: TRBV28; j_call: TRBJ1-5; clone_size: .; cdr3_aa: CATHGAPGLYSNQPQHF; cdr3_nt: TGTGCCACCCACGGGGCACCAGGCCTATATAGCAATCAGCCCCAGCATTTT
d_call: .; v_call: TRBV7-2; j_call: TRBJ2-7; clone_size: .; cdr3_aa: CASSLGTGLTYEQYF; cdr3_nt: TGTGCCAGCAGCTTAGGAACAGGGCTTACCTACGAGCAGTACTTC
d_call: TRBD1; v_call: TRBV7-2; j_call: TRBJ1-5; clone_size: .; cdr3_aa: CASSRTGDNQPQHF; cdr3_nt: TGTGCCAGCAGCCGGACAGGGGACAATCAGCCCCAGCATTTT
d_call: TRBD2; v_call: TRBV6-6; j_call: TRBJ2-2; clone_size: .; cdr3_aa: CASSRRGGEAGELFF; cdr3_nt: TGTGCCAGCAGTCGCCGGGGGGGCGAGGCCGGGGAGCTGTTTTTT
d_call: TRBD1; v_call: TRBV5-1; j_call: TRBJ1-4; clone_size: .; cdr3_aa: CASRGTAHNEKLFF; cdr3_nt: TGCGCCAGCAGAGGGACAGCGCATAATGAAAAACTGTTTTTT
d_call: .; v_call: TRBV4-3; j_call: TRBJ2-7; clone_size: .; cdr3_aa: CASSQDWGAFNEQYF; cdr3_nt: TGCGCCAGCAGCCAAGATTGGGGGGCATTTAACGAGCAGTACTTC
d_call: TRBD2; v_call: TRBV5-6; j_call: TRBJ2-1; clone_size: .; cdr3_aa: CASRSLAAIYNEQFF; cdr3_nt: TGTGCCAGCAGATCTCTAGCGGCTATCTACAATGAGCAGTTCTTC
d_call: .; v_call: TRBV5-1; j_call: TRBJ1-3; clone_size: .; cdr3_aa: CASSSGPRSSGNTIYF; cdr3_nt: TGCGCCAGCAGCTCGGGACCCCGAAGCTCTGGAAACACCATATATTTT
d_call: .; v_call: TRBV1; j_call: TRBJ1-1; clone_size: .; cdr3_aa: CTSSQDFGGRGDTEAFF; cdr3_nt: TGCACCAGCAGCCAAGATTTCGGGGGGCGCGGGGACACTGAAGCTTTCTTT
d_call: TRBD2; v_call: TRBV7-7; j_call: TRBJ2-2; clone_size: once; cdr3_aa: CASSLDSGVAGELFF; cdr3_nt: TGTGCCAGCAGCTTAGATAGCGGGGTAGCCGGGGAGCTGTTTTTT
d_call: .; v_call: TRBV28; j_call: TRBJ2-7; clone_size: .; cdr3_aa: CASSLNHEQYF; cdr3_nt: TGTGCCAGCAGTTTAAACCACGAGCAGTACTTC
d_call: TRBD2; v_call: TRBV7-9; j_call: TRBJ2-1; clone_size: few; cdr3_aa: CASSIHRRTSGSDEQFF; cdr3_nt: TGTGCCAGCAGCATCCACCGTCGGACTAGCGGGAGCGATGAGCAGTTCTTC
d_call: .; v_call: TRBV28; j_call: TRBJ1-5; clone_size: few; cdr3_aa: CASSPADGPLNQPQHF; cdr3_nt: TGTGCCAGCAGCCCGGCGGACGGTCCCTTAAATCAGCCCCAGCATTTT
d_call: .; v_call: TRBV9; j_call: TRBJ2-3; clone_size: .; cdr3_aa: CASSGRVSASGADTQYF; cdr3_nt: TGTGCCAGCAGCGGAAGAGTTAGCGCATCTGGGGCAGATACGCAGTATTTT